What follows are 5 T cell receptor beta chains derived from one specimen sequenced in a study of glioma-infiltrating T cells. The iRepertoire nested amplicon-rescue multiplex PCR amplified TCR alpha and beta CDR3s from RNA. TCRdb called the multiplex PCR reads again in MiXCR, with one record for every CDR3 protein. The table includes around 10,000 distinct CDR3 sequences, approximately 60% detected once. Sample: glioma tissue, nonneoplastic brain tissue, or PBMCs (not recorded which). The source is a human donor with low-grade glioma or glioblastoma, undergoing nonglioma brain surgery, or in good health (not recorded which).

This clonotype was observed at least ten times. The J gene is TRBJ2-7, the V gene TRBV11-2; D unclear. V was cut by 2 bases and J by 3 bases, with 14 bases left in between. Germline lookup yields CDR1 SGHAT and CDR2 FQNNGV. The CDR3 spans 15 residues. The CDR3 region is CASSLPFGPLYEQYF. The CDR3, as DNA: TGTGCCAGCAGCTTACCCTTCGGACCCCTCTACGAGCAGTACTTC.

In this sample, this clonotype turned up a few times. A read error may be the cause here, since a much bigger clone is one base away. The chain uses TRBV19 and TRBJ1-1; 9 bases map to TRBD1. This CDR3 has 15 residues. The V gene end was trimmed by 3 bases and the J gene end by 5 bases; junction bases not matched to a gene: 7. Germline loops: CDR1 LNHDA, CDR2 SQIVND (reference sequence). The CDR3 DNA is TGTGCCAGTAGTATCAAGGGGACAGGGAATACTGAAGCTTTCTTT. It specifies CASSIKGTGNTEAFF. Together with reference TRBV19 and TRBJ1-1, the CDR3 gives the full variable domain: DGGITQSPKYLFRKEGQNVTLSCEQNLNHDAMYWYRQDPGQGLRLIYYSQIVNDFQKGDIAEGYSVSREKKESFPLTVTSAQKNPTAFYLCASSIKGTGNTEAFFGQGTRLTVV.

This clonotype was observed at least ten times. The chain uses TRBV12-3 or TRBV12-4 and TRBJ2-3, with D perhaps matching TRBD1 (5 bases). This CDR3 contains 15 residues. Deletions cut 7 bases from V and 5 bases from J, with 19 bases between. The CDR3 reads CASTPGMTARDTQYF. DNA of the CDR3: TGTGCCAGCACCCCCGGAATGACAGCCAGAGATACGCAGTATTTT.

Worth noting for this clonotype: A much bigger clone sits one base away, suggesting this may be a read error. V is TRBV29-1 and J is TRBJ1-1; D remains unclear. Germline CDR1 and CDR2: SQVTM and ANQGSEA. CDR3 size: 15 residues. Trimming removed 6 bases at V and 0 bases at J, with 17 bases between. The CDR3: CSVVRSSPMNTEAFF. In DNA form, the CDR3 reads TGCAGCGTGGTAAGAAGCTCTCCCATGAACACTGAAGCTTTCTTT.

With respect to this clonotype: The germline gene is not matched at one end of the junction; a read error may be the cause. V and J are TRBV6-5 and TRBJ2-7; D is tentatively TRBD1 or TRBD2 (5 bases each). The CDR3 is 16 residues long. Germline loops: CDR1 MNHEY, CDR2 SVGAGI. CDR3 amino acids: CASGSPAGTEAYERYF. The CDR3 bases are TGTGCCAGCGGTTCGCCCGCCGGGACGGAGGCCTACGAGCGGTACTTC.